The clone carrying this TCR beta chain was counted a single time. As yet, its antigen is unknown. This sequence may be a read error, since a much larger clone differs from it by one base. Full-length variable regions came from constant-region reverse primers plus semi-nested Nested Universal Primer A PCR. TCRdb independently ran MiXCR on the 5' RACE reads; one entry per CDR3 protein. The sample yields 62,000 or so distinct CDR3 sequences, approximately 26% seen once. Treg sorting used a CD4+CD25+CD127-/low gate. General observations from the study: Greatest tumor Treg TCR overlap was with tumor naive CD4+ cells.

The sequence was collected from a female donor with breast cancer. The sample comprised tumor-infiltrating Tregs sorted from the breast tumor.

The CDR3 spells CSARGDRGVWETQHF. CDR3 DNA: TGCAGTGCTAGGGGCGACAGGGGGGTGTGGGAGACCCAGCACTTC. The V and J genes are TRBV20-1 and TRBJ2-5, with TRBD1 identical over 9 bases. The germline V gene has CDR1 DFQATT and CDR2 SNEGSKA (reference sequence). There are 15 residues in the CDR3.